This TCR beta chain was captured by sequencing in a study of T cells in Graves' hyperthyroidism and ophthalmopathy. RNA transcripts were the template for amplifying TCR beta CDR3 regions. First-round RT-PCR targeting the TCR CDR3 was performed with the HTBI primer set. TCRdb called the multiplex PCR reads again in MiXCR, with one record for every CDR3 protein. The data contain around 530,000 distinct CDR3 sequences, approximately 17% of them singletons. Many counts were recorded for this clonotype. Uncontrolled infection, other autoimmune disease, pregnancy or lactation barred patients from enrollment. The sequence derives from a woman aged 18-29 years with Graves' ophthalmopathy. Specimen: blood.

CDR3 bases: TGTGCCAGCAACCCCGCGGGGGGGTACGAGCAGTACTTC. Translating gives CASNPAGGYEQYF. The chain links TRBV28 to TRBJ2-7; 9 nucleotides match TRBD2. The CDR3 is 13 amino acids. In germline, CDR1 is MDHEN, CDR2 SYDVKM. V shed 7 bases and J 4 bases; nucleotides not matched to a gene: 5.